The clone carrying this TCR beta chain has just a few counts. The target antigen is unknown. These data come from a study of breast tumors, draining lymph nodes, adjacent tissues. Broader study findings: Compared with lymph nodes, tumors were less diverse; compared with nontumor tissue, more. Luminal-like breast cancer showed significantly higher tumor–nontumor repertoire similarity than basal-like.

The lymph nodes were axillary draining lymph nodes from breast cancer patients. TCRdb re-called the multiplex PCR reads through MiXCR, storing one row per CDR3 protein. Of about 130,000 distinct CDR3 sequences in the sample, around 20% are singletons; the top ten hold 2% to 2.5%. The receptor was derived from a female donor with breast cancer. Some clones in this sample may be carry-over from other donors' samples. The specimen sequenced was axillary lymph node tissue.

This CDR3 reads CASSVATGAEAFF. In nucleotides, the CDR3 is TGTGCCAGCAGCGTGGCTACTGGGGCTGAAGCTTTCTTT. The V call is TRBV9, the J call TRBJ1-1, with D hard to call. Germline assignment: CDR1 SGDLS and CDR2 YYNGEE. The germline V and J ends were trimmed by 2 bases and 6 bases, with 11 bases remaining between them. The CDR3 loop spans 13 amino acids.